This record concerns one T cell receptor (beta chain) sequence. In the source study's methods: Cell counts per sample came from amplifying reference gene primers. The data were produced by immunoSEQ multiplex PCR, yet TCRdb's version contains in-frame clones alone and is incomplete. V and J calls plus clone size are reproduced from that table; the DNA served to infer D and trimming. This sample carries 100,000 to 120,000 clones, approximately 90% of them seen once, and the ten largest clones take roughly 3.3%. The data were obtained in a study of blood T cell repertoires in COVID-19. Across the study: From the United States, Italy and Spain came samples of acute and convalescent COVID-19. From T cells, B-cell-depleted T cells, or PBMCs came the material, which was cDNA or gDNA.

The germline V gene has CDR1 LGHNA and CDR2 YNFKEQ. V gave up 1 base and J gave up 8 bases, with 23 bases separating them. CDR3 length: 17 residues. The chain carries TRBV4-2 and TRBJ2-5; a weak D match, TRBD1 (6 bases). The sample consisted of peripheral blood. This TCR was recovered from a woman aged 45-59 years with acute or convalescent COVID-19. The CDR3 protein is CASSQVGSQGGPLTQYF. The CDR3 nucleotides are TGTGCCAGCAGCCAAGTAGGCTCCCAAGGGGGACCCCTTACCCAGTACTTC.